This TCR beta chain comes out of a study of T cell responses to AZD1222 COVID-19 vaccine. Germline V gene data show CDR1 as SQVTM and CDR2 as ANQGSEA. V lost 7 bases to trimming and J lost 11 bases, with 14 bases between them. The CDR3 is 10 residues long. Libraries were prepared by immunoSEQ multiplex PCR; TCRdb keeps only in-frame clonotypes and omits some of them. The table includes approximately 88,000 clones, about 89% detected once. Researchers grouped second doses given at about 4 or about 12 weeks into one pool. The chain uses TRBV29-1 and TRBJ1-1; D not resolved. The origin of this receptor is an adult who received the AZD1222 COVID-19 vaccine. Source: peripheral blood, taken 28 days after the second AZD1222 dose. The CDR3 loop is CSASQGLAFF. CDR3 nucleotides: TGCAGCGCCTCACAAGGGCTGGCTTTCTTT.